These T cell receptor beta chains were read from a single sample in a study of blood T cell repertoires in COVID-19. Sequencing was performed with immunoSEQ multiplex PCR; in TCRdb, only in-frame clones are kept and a portion is missing. The sample includes 200,000 to 250,000 clones, 82% of them seen just once. Sequencing was performed on peripheral blood. Receptor source: a woman between 40 and 55 years old with acute or convalescent COVID-19. The CDR3 runs from the conserved cysteine through the conserved F or W. The D gene is left open where the match is weak. Part of the rows lack a size; the others show once, few, many or a class for expanded clones.

v_call,clone_size,j_call,d_call,cdr3_aa,cdr3_nt
TRBV4-1,NA,TRBJ2-1,NA,CASSQNTEGNEQFF,TGCGCCAGCAGCCAAAACACGGAGGGGAATGAGCAGTTCTTC
TRBV4-3,NA,TRBJ2-1,NA,CASSQERRRSTGNEQFF,TGCGCCAGCAGCCAAGAAAGAAGAAGGAGCACGGGAAATGAGCAGTTCTTC
TRBV2,NA,TRBJ1-2,TRBD1,CASSPGQGLTNYGYTF,TGTGCCAGCAGCCCGGGACAGGGCCTTACTAACTATGGCTACACCTTC
TRBV6-5,NA,TRBJ2-7,TRBD1,CASRGDRGPAYEQYF,TGTGCCAGCAGGGGGGACAGGGGGCCCGCCTACGAGCAGTACTTC
TRBV19,NA,TRBJ1-2,NA,CASSKRDGYTF,TGTGCCAGTAGTAAGAGGGATGGCTACACCTTC
TRBV10-3,few,TRBJ2-7,TRBD2,CAISALAGSSYEQYF,TGTGCCATCAGTGCTCTAGCGGGAAGCTCCTACGAGCAGTACTTC
TRBV29-1,NA,TRBJ1-5,NA,CSVGGANQPQHF,TGCAGCGTCGGGGGGGCTAATCAGCCCCAGCATTTT
TRBV18,NA,TRBJ2-5,NA,CASSPDLTPRSETQYF,TGTGCCAGCTCACCTGACCTAACCCCTAGGAGCGAGACCCAGTACTTC
TRBV21-1,NA,TRBJ1-2,NA,CASSKEGGTYGYTF,TGTGCCAGCAGCAAAGAAGGAGGGACCTATGGCTACACCTTC
TRBV19,NA,TRBJ1-2,NA,CASSTNNYGYTF,TGTGCCAGTAGCACTAATAACTATGGCTACACCTTC
TRBV6-5,NA,TRBJ2-1,TRBD2,CASSWTSPYNEQFF,TGTGCCAGCAGCTGGACTAGCCCCTACAATGAGCAGTTCTTC
TRBV4-2,NA,TRBJ2-7,NA,CASSQTAAAQEQYF,TGTGCCAGCAGCCAGACGGCCGCGGCCCAAGAGCAGTACTTC
TRBV6-4,NA,TRBJ2-1,TRBD2,CASSDALAGMSSYNEQFF,TGTGCCAGCAGTGACGCACTAGCGGGAATGAGCTCCTACAATGAGCAGTTCTTC
TRBV5-1,NA,TRBJ1-1,NA,CASSLQRWKNTEAFF,TGCGCCAGCAGCTTGCAGAGGTGGAAGAACACTGAAGCTTTCTTT
TRBV6-5,NA,TRBJ2-7,TRBD1,CASNSDRGFHEQYF,TGTGCCAGCAACTCGGACAGGGGGTTTCACGAGCAGTACTTC
TRBV10-3,NA,TRBJ2-7,TRBD2,CAINAGGPYEQYF,TGTGCCATCAATGCGGGAGGCCCCTACGAGCAGTACTTC
TRBV5-1,NA,TRBJ2-3,TRBD1,CASTSIDRGGTDTQYF,TGCGCCAGCACTTCCATCGACAGGGGGGGGACAGATACGCAGTATTTT
TRBV10-3,NA,TRBJ2-7,NA,CAIRGSGDYEQYF,TGTGCCATCAGAGGATCAGGGGATTACGAGCAGTACTTC
TRBV7-9,NA,TRBJ1-2,TRBD1,CASSSEGQALFGYTF,TGTGCCAGCAGTTCTGAGGGACAGGCTTTGTTTGGCTACACCTTC
TRBV2,few,TRBJ2-1,NA,CASRKLATLEQFF,TGTGCCAGCAGGAAACTAGCCACGCTTGAGCAGTTCTTC
TRBV12-2,NA,TRBJ2-1,NA,CASRLVGTSQSNEQFF,TGTGCAAGTCGCTTAGTGGGGACTAGTCAGTCCAATGAGCAGTTCTTC
TRBV5-1,NA,TRBJ1-3,NA,CASSLDSVSGNTIYF,TGCGCCAGCAGCTTGGACAGTGTCTCTGGAAACACCATATATTTT